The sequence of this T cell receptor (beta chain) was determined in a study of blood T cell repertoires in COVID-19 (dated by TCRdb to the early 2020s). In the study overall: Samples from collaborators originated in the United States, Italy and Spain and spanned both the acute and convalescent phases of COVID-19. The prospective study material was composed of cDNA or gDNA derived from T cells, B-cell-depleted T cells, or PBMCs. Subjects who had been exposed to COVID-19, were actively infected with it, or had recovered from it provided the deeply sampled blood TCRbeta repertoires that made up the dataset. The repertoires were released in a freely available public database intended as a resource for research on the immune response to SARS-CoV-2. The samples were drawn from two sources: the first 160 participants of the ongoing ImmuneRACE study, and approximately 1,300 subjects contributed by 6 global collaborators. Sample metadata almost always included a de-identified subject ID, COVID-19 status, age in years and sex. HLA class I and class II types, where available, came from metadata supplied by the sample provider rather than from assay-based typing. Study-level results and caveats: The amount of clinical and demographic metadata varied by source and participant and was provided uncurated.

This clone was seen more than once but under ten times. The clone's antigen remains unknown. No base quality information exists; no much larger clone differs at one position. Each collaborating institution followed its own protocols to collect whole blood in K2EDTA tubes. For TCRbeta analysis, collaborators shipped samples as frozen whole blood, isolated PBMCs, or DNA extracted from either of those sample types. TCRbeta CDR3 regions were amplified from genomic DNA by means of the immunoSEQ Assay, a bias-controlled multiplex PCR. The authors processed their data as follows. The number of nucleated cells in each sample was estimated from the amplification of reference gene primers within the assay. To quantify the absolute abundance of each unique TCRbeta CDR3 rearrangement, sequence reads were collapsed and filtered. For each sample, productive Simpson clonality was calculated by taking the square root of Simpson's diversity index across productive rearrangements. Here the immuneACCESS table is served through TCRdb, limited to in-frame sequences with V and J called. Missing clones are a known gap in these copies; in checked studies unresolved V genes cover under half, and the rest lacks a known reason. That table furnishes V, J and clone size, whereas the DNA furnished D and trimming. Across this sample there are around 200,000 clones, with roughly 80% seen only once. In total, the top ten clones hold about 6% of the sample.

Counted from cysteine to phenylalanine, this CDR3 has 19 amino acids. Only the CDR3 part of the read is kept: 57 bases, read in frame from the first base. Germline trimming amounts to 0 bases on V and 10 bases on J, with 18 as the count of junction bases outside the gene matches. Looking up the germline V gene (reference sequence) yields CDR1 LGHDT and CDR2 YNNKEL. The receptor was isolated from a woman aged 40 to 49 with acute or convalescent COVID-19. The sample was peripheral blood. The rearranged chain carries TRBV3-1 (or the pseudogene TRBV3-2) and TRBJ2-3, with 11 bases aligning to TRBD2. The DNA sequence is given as TGTGCCAGCAGCCAAGATGCCCCGTTAGCGGGGGGGCCAGCGGGGGCGCAGTATTTT. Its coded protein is CASSQDAPLAGGPAGAQYF.